A single sample gave rise to the 12 T cell receptor beta chains below, sequenced in a study of blood T cell repertoires in COVID-19. Only in-frame clones appear in the TCRdb table, and some are missing; sequencing was by immunoSEQ multiplex PCR. The data show 150,000 to 200,000 clones, just over 85% seen once. The sample was peripheral blood. All receptors come from a man aged 50 or older with active or convalescent COVID-19.

The rearrangement joins TRBV27 to TRBJ2-7, with D unresolved. The length of the CDR3 is 12 residues. The V gene lost 3 bases and the J gene lost 4 bases, with 7 bases spanning the gap. The germline V gene has CDR1 MNHEY and CDR2 SMNVEV (reference sequence). This CDR3 reads CASSLSGYEQYF. DNA of the CDR3: TGTGCCAGCAGTTTGTCGGGTTACGAGCAGTACTTC.

The rearrangement uses TRBV5-5 and TRBJ2-7, with 7 nucleotides matching TRBD1. The CDR3 contains 14 residues. The germline V gene encodes CDR1 SGHKS and CDR2 YYEKEE (reference sequence). The ends lost 2 bases at V and 3 bases at J; junction bases unmatched: 5. The CDR3 DNA follows: TGTGCCAGCAGCTTTGGTCAGGGGGTCTACGAGCAGTACTTC. It encodes CASSFGQGVYEQYF.

CDR3 DNA sequence: TGTGCCAGTAGTATGGATTATAGCGGGAGGAGCACAGATACGCAGTATTTT. It yields the protein CASSMDYSGRSTDTQYF. V and J are TRBV19 and TRBJ2-3; 10 bases are shared with TRBD2. CDR1 is LNHDA and CDR2 is SQIVND in the germline V gene (reference sequence). Germline trimming cut 3 bases from V and 0 bases from J; bases unmatched to any gene: 6. This CDR3 has 17 residues.

The V gene is TRBV24-1, the J gene TRBJ2-7, with D possibly TRBD2 on 5 matching bases. Germline CDR1 is KGHDR and CDR2 is SFDVKD. The CDR3 totals 17 residues. V was trimmed by 9 bases and J by 1 base, leaving 24 bases between them. DNA of the CDR3: TGTGCCACCCCACCGCATCCCCACTCGAGGGTTTCCTACGAGCAGTACTTC. Its translation is CATPPHPHSRVSYEQYF.

The rearrangement links TRBV30 to TRBJ1-6; D is perhaps TRBD1 (5 bases). Trimming left V 0 bases short and J 7 bases short, with 10 bases between. CDR1 GTSNPN and CDR2 SVGIG come from the germline V gene (reference sequence). The CDR3 length is 14 residues. The chain's CDR3 is CAWSVSGDNSPLHF. CDR3 nucleotide sequence: TGTGCCTGGAGTGTATCGGGGGACAATTCACCCCTCCACTTT.

The V and J genes are TRBV7-9 and TRBJ2-2; 7 nucleotides match TRBD1. The CDR3 runs to 15 residues. The germline CDR1 and CDR2 sequences are SEHNR and FQNEAQ (reference sequence). V shed 1 base and J 3 bases; nucleotides not matched to a gene: 2. The chain's CDR3 is CASSLGQGDTGELFF. CDR3 bases: TGTGCCAGCAGCTTAGGACAGGGAGACACCGGGGAGCTGTTTTTT.

The chain carries TRBV10-3 and TRBJ2-3; the D gene is possibly TRBD2 (6 bases). CDR3 size: 15 residues. Trimming stripped 6 bases from V and 5 bases from J, with 18 bases between. CDR1 ENHRY and CDR2 SYGVKD come from the germline V gene. The CDR3, as DNA: TGTGCCATCAGCGGGACTCTTGGGGACGGAGATACGCAGTATTTT. It specifies CAISGTLGDGDTQYF.

V is TRBV11-2 and J is TRBJ2-1; 7 bases match TRBD2. The germline V gene has CDR1 SGHAT and CDR2 FQNNGV. The length of the CDR3 is 15 residues. The V segment lost 5 bases and the J segment 8 bases; nucleotides outside the gene matches: 12. The DNA of the CDR3 is TGTGCCAGCAGCGGCCGTTTGGGGGGGGTCGATGAGCAGTTCTTC. Amino acids: CASSGRLGGVDEQFF.

V gene TRBV20-1 combines with J gene TRBJ1-4; 8 bases agree with TRBD1. The V segment lost 3 bases and the J segment 4 bases; nucleotides outside the gene matches: 4. The CDR3 spans 14 residues. Germline values: CDR1 DFQATT, CDR2 SNEGSKA (reference sequence). The chain's CDR3 is CSASQGAVNEKLFF. DNA of the CDR3: TGCAGTGCTAGTCAGGGGGCGGTTAATGAAAAACTGTTTTTT.

The table lists this clone with a few counts. The chain joins TRBV6-5 to TRBJ2-7; 8 nucleotides align to TRBD1. J gave up 2 bases and V 9 bases, and 9 bases lay outside the gene matches. There are 14 residues in the CDR3. Germline loops: CDR1 MNHEY, CDR2 SVGAGI. DNA for the CDR3: TGTGCCAGTCGGAACCCGACAGGGGCCTACGAGCAGTACTTC. It translates to CASRNPTGAYEQYF.

CDR3 protein: CASSQEAVVDEKLFF. In DNA, the CDR3 is TGTGCCAGCAGCCAAGAAGCGGTCGTGGATGAAAAACTGTTTTTT. The rearrangement joins TRBV2 to TRBJ1-4; D is ambiguous. Per germline, CDR1 SNHLY and CDR2 FYNNEI. The CDR3 sequence is 15 residues long. The V gene lost 6 bases and the J gene lost 6 bases, with 17 bases spanning the gap.

The V gene is TRBV29-1, the J gene TRBJ2-7; 10 bases agree with TRBD1. This CDR3 region has 15 residues. Trimming removed 7 bases from V and 2 bases from J; junction bases left unmatched: 11. Germline CDR1 SQVTM, CDR2 ANQGSEA. The CDR3 bases are TGCAGCGGTGGGAGCCCGGGACAGGGGACCTACGAGCAGTACTTC. This translates into CSGGSPGQGTYEQYF.